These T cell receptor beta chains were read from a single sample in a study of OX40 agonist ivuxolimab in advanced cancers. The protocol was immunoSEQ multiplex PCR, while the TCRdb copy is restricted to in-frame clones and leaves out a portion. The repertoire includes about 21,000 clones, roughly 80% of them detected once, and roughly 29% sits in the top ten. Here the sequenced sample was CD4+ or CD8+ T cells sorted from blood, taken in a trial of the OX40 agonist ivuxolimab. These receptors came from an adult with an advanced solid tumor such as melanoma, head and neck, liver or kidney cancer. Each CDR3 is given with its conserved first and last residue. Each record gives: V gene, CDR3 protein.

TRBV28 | CASSLGGSSYEQYF
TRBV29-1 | CSVLQGLSEKLFF
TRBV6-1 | CASRAGTSGIYEQYF
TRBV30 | CAWSLWVQTANYGYTF
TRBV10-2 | CASSEFGTAYHFSGNTIYF
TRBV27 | CASRKQGNQETQYF
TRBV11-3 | CASSLGQNQPQHF
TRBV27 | CASSSKIPGLNSPLHF
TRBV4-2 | CASSQDSPWAGETYEQYF
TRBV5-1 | CASSDRDRGYNEQFF